Here is one TCR beta chain with its context. This CDR3 region has 16 residues. Between the trimmed V and J ends, which lost 1 base and 8 bases, there was a span of 15 bases. CDR1 MGHDK and CDR2 SYGVNS come from the germline V gene. This sample is part of a study of blood T cell repertoires in COVID-19. Across the whole study: Acute-phase and convalescent COVID-19 samples originated in the United States, Italy and Spain.

Measured with immunoSEQ multiplex PCR; TCRdb has only the in-frame clones, and not every one. The sample yields over 200,000 clones, more than 75% seen once. The material sequenced was peripheral blood. The J gene is TRBJ1-6, the V gene TRBV25-1; D is possibly TRBD1 (5 bases). This TCR derives from a man aged 35-49 years who had recovered from COVID-19. Here the CDR3 reads CASSESMGLGHSPLHF. The CDR3 DNA sequence: TGTGCCAGCAGTGAATCTATGGGACTCGGGCATTCACCCCTCCACTTT.